The entry below describes one T cell receptor (beta chain). The data derive from a study of blood T cell repertoires in COVID-19. The repertoire was sequenced with immunoSEQ multiplex PCR; TCRdb's copy has only in-frame clones and lacks some. The repertoire holds 200,000 to 250,000 clones, around 87% seen once, with roughly 1.6% in the top ten. Donors in Cohort 3 counted as recovered after two negative PCRs, clearance, or symptom resolution. The source of this sequence is a woman between 45 and 65 years old who had recovered from COVID-19. Material for sequencing was PBMCs or T cells enriched from blood (not recorded which).

In nucleotides, the CDR3 is TGTGCCAGCAGGTGGACATTTGAAGCTTTCTTT. Its protein is CASRWTFEAFF. This sequence joins TRBV6-5 and TRBJ1-1; D is perhaps TRBD1 (5 bases). CDR3 length: 11 residues. Trimming took 6 bases from V and 7 from J, leaving 9 bases between them. In germline, CDR1 is MNHEY, CDR2 SVGAGI.